This T cell receptor (beta chain) was captured in a study of blood T cells in healthy people across ages (dated by TCRdb to the mid-2010s). Study-level background: In model experiments, template switching captured roughly one uniquely barcoded TCR beta cDNA molecule for every two T cells. The study measured age-related changes in TCR beta repertoire diversity using deep sequencing normalized with unique cDNA molecular identifiers. The donors were split into four age groups: young (average about 16 years), middle-aged (roughly 40), aged (roughly 60) and long-lived (roughly 88). Donors of different ages were randomly distributed across sequencing lanes to avoid experimental bias. The study analyzed two additional independent replicas of 1 million unique cDNA reads from the same blood draw for two donors, one aged 18 to 29 and one aged 80 or older.

Study-wide findings and limitations: Estimates of total diversity from one million sequenced T cells were regarded as lower bounds and underestimates. Compared with the aged group, the long-lived group had more naive CD4+ T cells, fewer expanded clones and increased TCR diversity, a pattern suggesting age selection. Because profiling used bulk unsorted PBMCs, naive and antigen-experienced compartments could not be compared conclusively. Because donor CMV infection status was unknown, age-related changes in expanded clonotypes were potentially confounded. The percentage of naive T cells measured by flow cytometry correlated strongly with observed TCR beta diversity. Observed TCR beta diversity per million T cells fell roughly linearly with age, and a significant reduction was already apparent by age around 44.

This clonotype was seen a single time. This receptor's antigen is unknown. No base quality information exists; no much larger clone differs at one position. Donors were approximately 42 systemically healthy Caucasian individuals from Russia aged roughly 6 to 95 years. Each donor gave around 9.5 milliliters of peripheral blood, collected into EDTA-treated Vacutainer tubes. Ficoll-Paque density-gradient centrifugation was used to isolate PBMCs, with at least 6.5 million obtained per sample. Total RNA, at least 5 micrograms per sample, was extracted from PBMCs with Trizol reagent. The percentages of naive CD45RAhigh/CD27high T cells were determined by flow cytometry on a PBMC aliquot from every donor. Library preparation employed 5' RACE. Sequencing used an Illumina HiSeq 2500. The second PCR ran for roughly 6 to 11 cycles and used a J-beta primer mix along with a sample-barcoded 5' primer. Each TCR beta cDNA molecule received a unique molecular identifier from a template-switch 5' adaptor carrying 12 random nucleotides. Each sample yielded at least 2.5 million CDR3-containing paired-end reads. First-strand cDNA synthesis was performed from all RNA using the Mint cDNA synthesis kit, with priming by a TRBC-specific oligonucleotide. All cDNA was treated with uracil-DNA glycosylase and then went through a first 18-cycle PCR with the universal primers M1SS and BC2_uni_R. The paper's data handling went like this. Each sample was normalized by randomly selecting 1 million high-quality reads, each carrying a distinct molecular identifier. Instead of being binned into consensus sequences, reads with shared molecular identifiers were discarded. MiTCR, set to a Q25 quality threshold and the strictest error-elimination algorithm, was used for CDR3 identification, clonotype clustering and error correction. A nonparametric unseen species model with Euler transformation was used to estimate a lower bound on total TCR beta diversity. Through fastp at Q25 and MiXCR, TCRdb rebuilt clones from the public reads, retaining in-frame beta chains. Rows are unified per CDR3 protein, each entry keeping the most common DNA and genes. Clone size and V and J calls follow TCRdb, not the original study. This sample comprises over 950,000 distinct CDR3 sequences, just over 50% of them detected only once. The ten largest clones take up around a fifth of the sample.

Based on the germline V gene, the CDR1 and CDR2 sequences are MDHEN and SYDVKM. The germline V and J ends show losses of 6 bases and 0 bases respectively, and no gene match explains 13 bases of the junction. The CDR3, from cysteine to phenylalanine, totals 18 residues. Only CDR3 DNA remains: 54 bases, in frame from the first base. The clonotype originates from a woman aged 60 to 75 in good health. The rearranged chain carries TRBV28 and TRBJ2-2; 7 nucleotides in the junction match TRBD2. Sequencing input: blood. Here is the DNA: TGTGCCAGCAGAATTAGACTAGCCCGGACCACGAACACCGGGGAGCTGTTTTTT. It translates to CASRIRLARTTNTGELFF.